These 8 T cell receptor beta chains came from one sample sequenced in a study of blood T cell repertoires in COVID-19. Profiling relied on immunoSEQ multiplex PCR, and the TCRdb table lists in-frame clones only, not all of them. The sample lists roughly 90,000 clones, around 85% occurring once. Sequencing was carried out using peripheral blood. The receptors were sampled from a human donor in a cohort sampled during active COVID-19.

The chain couples TRBV2 to TRBJ2-7; possible D gene TRBD2, 6 bases. CDR1 SNHLY and CDR2 FYNNEI come from the germline V gene. This CDR3 is 13 amino acids long. Trimming cost V 6 bases and J 5 bases, with 14 bases left between them. The CDR3 DNA sequence: TGTGCCAGCAGCCTGGGACTTGGAAACGAGCAGTACTTC. It specifies CASSLGLGNEQYF.

J is TRBJ1-3 and V is TRBV7-9; 7 nucleotides line up with TRBD1. This CDR3 has 14 amino acids. J lost 2 bases, V lost 5 bases, and 3 bases had no gene match. Germline CDR1 is SEHNR and CDR2 is FQNEAQ (reference sequence). The CDR3: CASSPDRAGNTIYF. The CDR3 bases are TGTGCCAGCAGCCCCGACAGGGCTGGAAACACCATATATTTT.

This rearrangement joins TRBV19 to TRBJ2-5; D is unclear. The V and J ends lost 6 bases and 5 bases respectively, with 25 bases between them. Germline CDR1 LNHDA, CDR2 SQIVND (reference sequence). This CDR3 comprises 17 residues. CDR3 DNA sequence: TGTGCCAGTAGCACCCTCCAAGACTTATCAGTGTGGGAGACCCAGTACTTC. This encodes CASSTLQDLSVWETQYF.

The CDR3 loop reads CATAGTPSYNEQFF. In DNA form, the CDR3 reads TGTGCCACCGCCGGGACACCCTCCTACAATGAGCAGTTCTTC. J is TRBJ2-1 and V is TRBV24-1; perhaps TRBD1 as D (6 bases). Germline V CDR1 and CDR2: KGHDR, SFDVKD. CDR3 length: 14 residues. Trimming removed 9 bases from V and 0 bases from J, with 11 bases in between.

This chain links TRBV2 with TRBJ2-7; D is perhaps TRBD2 (5 bases). The germline gives CDR1 SNHLY, CDR2 FYNNEI. The CDR3 is 10 residues long. The chain's CDR3 is CASREGKQYF. The DNA for the CDR3 is TGTGCTTCAAGAGAGGGCAAGCAGTACTTC.

This clone has a single count. The chain employs TRBV18 and TRBJ2-7, with 7 bases matching TRBD1. The CDR3 loop spans 14 amino acids. J gave up 2 bases and V 1 base, and 2 bases lay outside the gene matches. Germline CDR1 and CDR2: KGHSH and LQKENI. CDR3 in DNA: TGTGCCAGCTCACCACAGGGGGCTACCTACGAGCAGTACTTC. The encoded protein is CASSPQGATYEQYF.

The chain links TRBV15 to TRBJ2-3; possibly TRBD2 for D (6 bases). Germline V gene lookup returns CDR1 LNHNV and CDR2 YYDKDF (reference sequence). The CDR3 contains 12 residues. Between the trimmed V and J ends, which lost 0 bases and 9 bases, there was a span of 7 bases. The CDR3 region is CATSRDGRTQYF. In DNA form, the CDR3 reads TGTGCCACCAGCAGAGATGGGAGGACGCAGTATTTT.

The chain uses TRBV29-1 and TRBJ1-4; TRBD1 is a possible D gene (5 bases). Germline loops: CDR1 SQVTM, CDR2 ANQGSEA. CDR3 length: 13 residues. V was trimmed by 7 bases and J by 3 bases, leaving 12 bases between them. The CDR3 region is CSASWGPNEKLFF. Here the CDR3 DNA reads TGCAGCGCCTCTTGGGGCCCTAATGAAAAACTGTTTTTT.